This T cell receptor (beta chain) is from a study of pediatric ulcerative colitis. Study results and limitations: Compared with controls, ulcerative colitis showed greater blood-rectum clone sharing. A couple of rectal clonotypes were found only in ulcerative colitis patients, all of them. Acute severe colitis showed lower rectal diversity from clonal expansions.

Rectal tissue came from one to two pinch biopsies taken at colonoscopy. Each sample received Survey-level depth of up to 500,000 reads. The table came from immunoSEQ multiplex PCR; TCRdb's copy has only in-frame clones and leaves some out. The table shows fewer than 20,000 clones, with approximately 80% occurring only once. V gave up 3 bases and J gave up 2 bases; unmatched junction bases: 7. This CDR3 comprises 16 residues. Germline-derived CDR1 and CDR2 are LNHDA and SQIVND (reference sequence). The sample holds one count of this clone. What it binds is not known. This chain joins TRBV19 and TRBJ2-1, with TRBD2 identical over 7 bases. Sequencing used gut tissue. The receptor's source is a boy aged 10-17 years who was a control in a study of pediatric ulcerative colitis. The DNA for the CDR3 is TGTGCCAGTAGTATTTCCTCTAGCGGTGCCTACAATGAGCAGTTCTTC. Translation: CASSISSSGAYNEQFF.